This passage covers 18 T cell receptor beta chains from one sample sequenced in a study of PD-1 blockade in classical Hodgkin lymphoma. The method was immunoSEQ multiplex PCR; TCRdb's version includes in-frame clones alone and lacks a portion of them. The sample has 20,000 to 25,000 clones; around three quarters are singletons. Each patient relapsed following autologous stem cell transplantation, and prior brentuximab vedotin exposure differed. The sample in question was peripheral blood mononuclear cells (PBMCs), obtained before the second cycle of nivolumab. The receptors were sampled from a human donor with classical Hodgkin lymphoma.

The rearrangement links TRBV30 to TRBJ1-6, with 10 bases lining up with TRBD1. The CDR3 is made up of 15 amino acids. The trim removed 2 bases at V and 7 bases at J, leaving 5 bases unmatched. The V gene's germline CDR1 is GTSNPN and CDR2 SVGIG (reference sequence). In DNA, the CDR3 is TGTGCCTGGAGTCTACCGGGACAGGGGAATTCACCCCTCCACTTT. It encodes CAWSLPGQGNSPLHF.

The rearrangement joins TRBV21-1 to TRBJ2-7; the D segment call TRBD2 is taken from the table without a DNA check. TRBV21-1 is noted as a pseudogene. This CDR3 spans 18 amino acids. CDR3 DNA sequence: TGTGCCAGCAGCAAAGGGGATCCTAGCGGGAGGATCCCGGGAGAGCAGTACTTC. Translating it yields CASSKGDPSGRIPGEQYF.

The genes are TRBV19 and TRBJ2-7; TRBD1 agrees at 10 bases. The V and J ends lost 8 bases and 4 bases, in that order; junction bases with no gene match: 5. This CDR3 region has 13 residues. Germline values: CDR1 LNHDA, CDR2 SQIVND (reference sequence). In nucleotides, the CDR3 is TGTGCCAGTCGGGACAGGGGAATATACGAGCAGTACTTC. Translated, it gives CASRDRGIYEQYF.

This chain links TRBV6-6 with TRBJ2-7, with D tentatively TRBD2 (7 bases). With 7 bases removed from V and 5 bases from J, the gap between germline ends came to 21 bases. CDR1 MNHNY and CDR2 SVGAGI come from the germline V gene (reference sequence). The CDR3 is 15 residues long. CDR3 sequence reads: CASIKDGGLVNEQYF. The DNA of the CDR3 is TGTGCCAGCATCAAGGACGGGGGGCTTGTGAACGAGCAGTACTTC.

This rearrangement joins TRBV29-1 to TRBJ2-1, with D unclear. Germline CDR1 is SQVTM and CDR2 is ANQGSEA. This CDR3 has 11 amino acids. V was shortened by 3 bases and J by 6 bases, with 6 bases between the two germline ends. CDR3 sequence: CSVDHSNEQFF. For the CDR3, the DNA is TGCAGCGTTGATCACAGCAATGAGCAGTTCTTC.

For this clone: The sample contains more than one DNA sequence encoding this CDR3. This chain connects TRBV6-1 to TRBJ1-5; D not certain. V lost 3 bases to trimming and J lost 0 bases, with 6 bases between them. CDR3 length equals 14 residues. The germline V gene has CDR1 MNHNS and CDR2 SASEGT. CDR3 in DNA: TGTGCCAGCAGTGAGGGATATAGCAATCAGCCCCAGCATTTT. The encoded protein is CASSEGYSNQPQHF.

The V call is TRBV7-9, the J call TRBJ1-6, with 7 nucleotides matching TRBD1. The germline CDR1 and CDR2 sequences are SEHNR and FQNEAQ (reference sequence). The length of the CDR3 is 14 residues. V lost 7 bases to trimming and J lost 10 bases; unmatched junction nucleotides: 10. CDR3 nucleotides: TGTGCCAGCACCGAACAGGGGAGCGGCTCACCCCTCCACTTT. Its protein product is CASTEQGSGSPLHF.

The V call is TRBV27, the J call TRBJ2-1, with D uncertain. Trimming pared 6 bases from V and 0 bases from J, leaving 9 bases between. This CDR3 has 14 amino acids. The germline V gene has CDR1 MNHEY and CDR2 SMNVEV (reference sequence). CDR3 residues: CASSVMSSYNEQFF. The CDR3 nucleotides read TGTGCCAGCAGCGTGATGAGCTCCTACAATGAGCAGTTCTTC.

This clone was found a few times. The gene calls are TRBV19 and TRBJ2-7, with D uncertain. CDR1 LNHDA and CDR2 SQIVND come from the germline V gene (reference sequence). CDR3 length equals 13 residues. Trimming removed 2 bases from V and 6 bases from J, with 11 bases in between. The CDR3: CASSIPRMGEQYF. DNA for the CDR3: TGTGCCAGTAGTATACCCAGGATGGGCGAGCAGTACTTC.

The chain is built from TRBV18 and TRBJ2-2; TRBD2 matches 12 bases. V trimming: 3 bases; J trimming: 4 bases; junction bases outside the gene matches: 6. The CDR3 totals 17 residues. Germline V lookup: CDR1 KGHSH, CDR2 LQKENI. CDR3 protein: CASSPLAGGPLTGELFF. DNA for the CDR3: TGTGCCAGCTCACCGCTAGCGGGAGGGCCCCTCACCGGGGAGCTGTTTTTT.

This sequence joins TRBV15 and TRBJ2-2, with D hard to call. This CDR3 is 15 amino acids long. The V gene lost 2 bases and the J gene lost 2 bases, with 9 bases spanning the gap. Germline CDR1 LNHNV, CDR2 YYDKDF (reference sequence). CDR3 loop: CATSRSTINTGELFF. DNA of the CDR3: TGTGCCACCAGCAGATCAACTATCAACACCGGGGAGCTGTTTTTT.

This clone was found once. DNA for the CDR3: TGTGCCACCAAACTTAATGCTGAAGCTTTCTTT. Its translation: CATKLNAEAFF. This chain uses TRBV6-1 with TRBJ1-1, with D hard to call. Trimming took 10 bases from V and 6 from J, leaving 12 bases between them. The CDR3 totals 11 residues. Germline-derived CDR1 and CDR2 are MNHNS and SASEGT.

In its sample, this clone was seen once. This CDR3 is CSVEAREGRYF. CDR3 in DNA: TGCAGCGTTGAGGCTAGGGAGGGTCGGTACTTC. The rearrangement uses TRBV29-1 and TRBJ2-7, with 7 bases lining up with TRBD2. The CDR3 extends over 11 amino acids. Looked up from germline, CDR1 is SQVTM and CDR2 is ANQGSEA. V lost 3 bases, J lost 12 bases, and 8 bases stayed unmatched.

V gene TRBV15 combines with J gene TRBJ1-1; 10 bases agree with TRBD1. This CDR3 is built from 15 residues. The germline gives CDR1 LNHNV, CDR2 YYDKDF (reference sequence). V shed 3 bases and J 4 bases; nucleotides not matched to a gene: 5. The CDR3, as DNA: TGTGCCACCAGCAGGACAGGGGGCTACGGCACTGAAGCTTTCTTT. This encodes CATSRTGGYGTEAFF.

This clone occurred once. V is TRBV2 and J is TRBJ1-3; D gene ambiguous. Trimming cost V 7 bases and J 4 bases, with 11 bases left between them. Looked up from germline, CDR1 is SNHLY and CDR2 is FYNNEI. This CDR3 spans 13 amino acids. The CDR3 sequence is CASNYMPGNTIYF. CDR3 nucleotide sequence: TGTGCCAGCAATTATATGCCCGGAAACACCATATATTTT.

The rearrangement links TRBV14 to TRBJ1-1; TRBD1 might be the D (6 bases). This CDR3 comprises 12 residues. The germline CDR1 and CDR2 sequences are SGHDN and FVKESK. Trimming took 4 bases from V and 8 from J, leaving 11 bases between them. The DNA of the CDR3 is TGTGCCAGCAGCCGGTTCGGGACAGAAGCTTTCTTT. This sequence encodes CASSRFGTEAFF.

The chain uses TRBV29-1 and TRBJ2-5; D gene unclear. V lost 6 bases, J lost 5 bases, and 7 bases lay in between. CDR1 SQVTM and CDR2 ANQGSEA come from the germline V gene. The length of the CDR3 is 10 residues. The CDR3 region has the DNA TGCAGCGTGGGCGCCGAGACCCAGTACTTC. It yields the protein CSVGAETQYF.

CDR3 DNA sequence: TGTGCCATCTCCACCACCGGGGAGCTGTTTTTT. Amino acids: CAISTTGELFF. The chain combines TRBV7-9 with TRBJ2-2; D unclear. Trimming pared 10 bases from V and 4 bases from J, leaving 7 bases between. Germline V lookup: CDR1 SEHNR, CDR2 FQNEAQ (reference sequence). There are 11 residues in the CDR3.